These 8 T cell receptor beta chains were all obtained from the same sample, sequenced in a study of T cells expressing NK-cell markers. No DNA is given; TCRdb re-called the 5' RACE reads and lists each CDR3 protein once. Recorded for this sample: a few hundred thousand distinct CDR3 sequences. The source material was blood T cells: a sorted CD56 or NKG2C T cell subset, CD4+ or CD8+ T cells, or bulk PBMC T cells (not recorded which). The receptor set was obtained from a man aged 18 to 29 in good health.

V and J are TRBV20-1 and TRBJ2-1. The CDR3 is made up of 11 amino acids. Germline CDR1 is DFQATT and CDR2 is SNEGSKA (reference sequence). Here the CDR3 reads CSASAVGEQFF.

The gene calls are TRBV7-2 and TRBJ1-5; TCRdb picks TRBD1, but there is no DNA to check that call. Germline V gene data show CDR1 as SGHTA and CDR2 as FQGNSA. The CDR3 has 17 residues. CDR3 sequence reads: CASSLGRGAGGNQPQHF.

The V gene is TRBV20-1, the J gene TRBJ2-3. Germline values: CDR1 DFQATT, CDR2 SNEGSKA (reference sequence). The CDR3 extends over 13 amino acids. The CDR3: CSGGVRSTDTQYF.

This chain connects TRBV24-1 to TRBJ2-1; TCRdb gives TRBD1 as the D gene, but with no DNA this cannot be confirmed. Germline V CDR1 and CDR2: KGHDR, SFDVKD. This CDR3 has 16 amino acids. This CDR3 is CATSDLRTGDTDEQFF.

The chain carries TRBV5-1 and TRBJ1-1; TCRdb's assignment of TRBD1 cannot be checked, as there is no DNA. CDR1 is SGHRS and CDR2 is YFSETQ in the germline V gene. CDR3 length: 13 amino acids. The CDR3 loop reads CASSGSDRAEAFF.

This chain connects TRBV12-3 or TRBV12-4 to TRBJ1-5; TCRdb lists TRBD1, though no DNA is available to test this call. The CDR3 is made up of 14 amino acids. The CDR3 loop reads CASSFSGRGQPQHF.

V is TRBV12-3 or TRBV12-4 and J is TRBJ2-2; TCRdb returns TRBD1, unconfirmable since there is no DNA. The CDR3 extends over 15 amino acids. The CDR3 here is CASSLVPPPTGELFF.

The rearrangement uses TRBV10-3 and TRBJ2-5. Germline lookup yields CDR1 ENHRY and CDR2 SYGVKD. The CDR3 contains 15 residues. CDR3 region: CAISGVRDLQETQYF.